This note documents a single T cell receptor beta chain sequence. The record originates from a study of blood T cell repertoires in COVID-19. Study as a whole: In each case, the material was cDNA or gDNA derived from T cells, B-cell-depleted T cells, or PBMCs.

Clones were read by immunoSEQ multiplex PCR, and TCRdb kept only the in-frame ones, dropping some. This sample yields 250,000 to 350,000 clones, of which approximately 91% are seen a single time; 12% belongs to the top ten. This CDR3 region has 16 residues. The V gene end was trimmed by 1 base and the J gene end by 4 bases; junction bases not matched to a gene: 8. Germline V lookup: CDR1 SGHVS, CDR2 FQNEAQ. The clonotype was recovered from a woman aged 60-75 years with acute or convalescent COVID-19. Sequencing was done on a sample of peripheral blood. The genes are TRBV7-8 and TRBJ1-2; TRBD1 matches at 8 bases. CDR3 in DNA: TGTGCCAGCAGCTTAGACGGGACAGGAATTATCTATGGCTACACCTTC. Translating gives CASSLDGTGIIYGYTF.